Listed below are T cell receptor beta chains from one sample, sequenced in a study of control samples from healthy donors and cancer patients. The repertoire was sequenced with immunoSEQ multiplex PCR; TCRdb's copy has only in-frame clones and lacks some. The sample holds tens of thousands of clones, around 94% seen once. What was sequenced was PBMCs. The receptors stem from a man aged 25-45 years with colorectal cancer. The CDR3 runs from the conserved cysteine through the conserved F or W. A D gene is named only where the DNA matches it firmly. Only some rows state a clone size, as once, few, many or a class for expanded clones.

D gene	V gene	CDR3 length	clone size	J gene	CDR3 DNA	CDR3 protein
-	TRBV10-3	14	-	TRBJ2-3	TGTGCCATCACCTTGACAGGAACCACAGATACGCAGTATTTT	CAITLTGTTDTQYF
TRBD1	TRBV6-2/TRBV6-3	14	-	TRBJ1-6	TGTGCCAGCAGTTACACAGGGGAAACTTCACCCCTCCACTTT	CASSYTGETSPLHF
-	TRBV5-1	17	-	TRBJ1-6	TGCGCCAGCAGCTTTTTCCCGGCTGGGGGAAGTAATTCACCCCTCCACTTT	CASSFFPAGGSNSPLHF
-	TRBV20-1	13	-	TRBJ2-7	TGCAGTGCTAGTGTTTACAGCTTATACGAGCAGTACTTC	CSASVYSLYEQYF
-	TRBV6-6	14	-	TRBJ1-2	TGTGCCAGCAGTTACTCGGTTCAGCAGTATGGCTACACCTTC	CASSYSVQQYGYTF
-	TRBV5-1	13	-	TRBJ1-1	TGCGCCAGCAGCTTGGAGGGGAGCACTGAAGCTTTCTTT	CASSLEGSTEAFF
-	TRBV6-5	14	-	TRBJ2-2	TGTGCCAGCAAAGACTTAGCGAACACCGGGGAGCTGTTTTTT	CASKDLANTGELFF
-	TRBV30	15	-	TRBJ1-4	TGTGCCTGGAGTGTACATCTGGGTACTAATGAAAAACTGTTTTTT	CAWSVHLGTNEKLFF
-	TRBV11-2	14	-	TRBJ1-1	TGTGCCAGCAGCTTACAGTTTATGAACACTGAAGCTTTCTTT	CASSLQFMNTEAFF
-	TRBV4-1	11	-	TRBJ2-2	TGCGCCAGCAGGGCCACCGGGGAGCTGTTTTTT	CASRATGELFF
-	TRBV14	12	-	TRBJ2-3	TGTGCCAGCAGCCCGGAGCGGGATACGCAGTATTTT	CASSPERDTQYF
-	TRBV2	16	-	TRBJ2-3	TGTGCCAGCGTTCTTGTCTCGAACCGAGCCACAGATACGCAGTATTTT	CASVLVSNRATDTQYF
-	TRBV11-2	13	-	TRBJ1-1	TGTGCCAGCAGCCTCTTTGCGGCCCCTGAAGCTTTCTTT	CASSLFAAPEAFF
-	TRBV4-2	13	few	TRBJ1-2	TGTGCCAGCAGCCAAACAGACGGCTATGGCTACACCTTC	CASSQTDGYGYTF
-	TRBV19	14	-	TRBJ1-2	TGTGCCAGTAGTACCAGGACAGCTAACTATGGCTACACCTTC	CASSTRTANYGYTF
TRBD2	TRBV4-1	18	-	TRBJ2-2	TGCGCCAGCAGCCCGTATACTAGCGGGGGGGCCTTAAGCGGGGAGCTGTTTTTT	CASSPYTSGGALSGELFF
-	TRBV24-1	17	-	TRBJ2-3	TGTGCCACCAGTGATTCGGCAGGTGCCTCTAGCACAGATACGCAGTATTTT	CATSDSAGASSTDTQYF
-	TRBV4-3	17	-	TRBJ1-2	TGCGCCAGCAGCCCAAGAACCATGGGGGTCGTCGGTTATAGCTACACCTTC	CASSPRTMGVVGYSYTF
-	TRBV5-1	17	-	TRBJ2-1	TGCGCCAGCAGCTTGTATAGGGGGACAACCCCAATTGATGAGCAGTTCTTC	CASSLYRGTTPIDEQFF
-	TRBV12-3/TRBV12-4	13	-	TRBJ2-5	TGTGCCAGCACTTACGGAGTTGGAGAGACCCAGTACTTC	CASTYGVGETQYF
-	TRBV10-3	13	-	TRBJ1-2	TGTGCCATCAGTGAGGAACAGTCTTATGGCTACACCTTC	CAISEEQSYGYTF
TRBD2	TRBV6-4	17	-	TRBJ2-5	TGTGCCAGCAGTGACTCGTGGACTAGCAGTATCCAAGAGACCCAGTACTTC	CASSDSWTSSIQETQYF
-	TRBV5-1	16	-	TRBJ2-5	TGCGCCAGCAGCTTGGCTGTGGCGGGCGAACAAGAGACCCAGTACTTC	CASSLAVAGEQETQYF
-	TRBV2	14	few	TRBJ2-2	TGTGCCAGCAGACAGAACCAGGGGACCGGGGAGCTGTTTTTT	CASRQNQGTGELFF
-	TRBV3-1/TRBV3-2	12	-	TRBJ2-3	TGTGCCAGCAGCCTTTACACAGATACGCAGTATTTT	CASSLYTDTQYF
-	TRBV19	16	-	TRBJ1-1	TGTGCCAGTAGTACGCCCCAGACGGGCATGAACACTGAAGCTTTCTTT	CASSTPQTGMNTEAFF
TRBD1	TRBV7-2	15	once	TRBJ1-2	TGTGCCAGCAGCTTACGGAGGGGGCGCGACTATGGCTACACCTTC	CASSLRRGRDYGYTF
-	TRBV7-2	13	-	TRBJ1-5	TGTGCCAGCAGCTTAACCATGGAACAGCCCCAGCATTTT	CASSLTMEQPQHF
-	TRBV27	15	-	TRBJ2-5	TGTGCCAGCAGTTTATCACAGGGCCTCCAAGAGACCCAGTACTTC	CASSLSQGLQETQYF
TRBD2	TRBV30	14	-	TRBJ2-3	TGTGCCTGGAAGAGGACTAGCTCTTCAGATACGCAGTATTTT	CAWKRTSSSDTQYF
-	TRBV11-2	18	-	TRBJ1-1	TGTGCCAGCAGCTCATCCCCCTGGCTAAGGGAGAGGAACACTGAAGCTTTCTTT	CASSSSPWLRERNTEAFF
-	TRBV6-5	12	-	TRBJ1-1	TGTGCCAGCATTGGAAACTGGAATGAAGCTTTCTTT	CASIGNWNEAFF
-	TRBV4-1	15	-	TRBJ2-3	TGCGCCAGCAGCCGCACCGGAACAGAAGCAGATACGCAGTATTTT	CASSRTGTEADTQYF